One and the same sample provided the 16 T cell receptor beta chains below, sequenced in a study of T cell responses to AZD1222 COVID-19 vaccine (dated by TCRdb to 2020 to 2023). What the time point label conveys for this sample: baseline before first vaccination. Libraries came from the immunoSEQ multiplex PCR assay. TCRdb's version of the immuneACCESS table is confined to in-frame rearrangements and falls short of the full clone set. An unresolved V gene accounts for under half of the shortfall where checked; the remainder is of unknown origin. The sample table holds roughly 160,000 clones, of which around 94% were seen once. In total, the top ten clones hold approximately 0.64% of the sample. The specimen was peripheral blood, collected on day 0 of AZD1222 vaccination. Receptors were obtained from an adult in good health.

The CDR3 sequence: CASSVTGTSGIYNEQFF. The CDR3 nucleotides are TGTGCCAGCAGTGTCACCGGGACTAGCGGGATCTACAATGAGCAGTTCTTC. The chain joins TRBV27 to TRBJ2-1; 13 positions agree with TRBD2. Germline loops: CDR1 MNHEY, CDR2 SMNVEV (reference sequence). The CDR3 is made up of 17 amino acids. With 5 bases clipped from V and 3 bases from J, the junction kept 7 bases outside the gene matches.

The V call is TRBV10-3, the J call TRBJ2-1; 7 nucleotides align to TRBD1. The CDR3 has 13 residues. Germline CDR1 reads ENHRY; CDR2 reads SYGVKD. J gave up 2 bases and V 10 bases, and 5 bases lay outside the gene matches. The CDR3 nucleotides read TGTGCCAGCCGGGACAGTGCCTACAATGAGCAGTTCTTC. Protein: CASRDSAYNEQFF.

The chain employs TRBV18 and TRBJ2-1; D call uncertain. Per the germline V gene, CDR1 is KGHSH and CDR2 is LQKENI. This CDR3 is 12 amino acids long. V lost 5 bases and J 8 bases, leaving 10 bases between the germline ends. The CDR3 bases are TGTGCCAGCTCATCAGCTAGTGATGAGCAGTTCTTC. This codes for CASSSASDEQFF.

CDR3 nucleotides: TGTGCCAGCAGTCGCTTAGGGACAGTGAGCTCCTATAATTCACCCCTCCACTTT. Its translation is CASSRLGTVSSYNSPLHF. The chain joins TRBV28 to TRBJ1-6; 7 nucleotides align to TRBD1. CDR3 length: 18 residues. V shed 5 bases, J shed 0 bases, and the junction held 10 bases outside the gene matches. Germline V lookup: CDR1 MDHEN, CDR2 SYDVKM.

The chain joins TRBV5-5 to TRBJ1-5; D remains ambiguous. V dropped 2 bases and J dropped 9 bases, with 12 bases sitting between them. This CDR3 region has 13 residues. Germline loops: CDR1 SGHKS, CDR2 YYEKEE (reference sequence). The CDR3 DNA sequence: TGTGCCAGCAGCTTAGTGGGAGAGCGGCCCCAGCATTTT. It encodes CASSLVGERPQHF.

The count of this clone is one. The J gene is TRBJ2-2, the V gene TRBV10-3, with 13 bases that match TRBD2. The junction had 8 bases not matched to a gene; V was cut back by 7 bases and J by 0 bases. There are 18 residues in the CDR3. Per germline, CDR1 ENHRY and CDR2 SYGVKD. This chain's CDR3 is CAINPGLAGLANTGELFF. The CDR3 nucleotides read TGTGCCATCAATCCGGGACTAGCGGGACTTGCGAACACCGGGGAGCTGTTTTTT.

The V gene is TRBV6-5, the J gene TRBJ1-4; D might be TRBD1 (5 bases). Trimming shortened V by 4 bases and J by 5 bases, and 14 bases separated the two germline ends. The CDR3 totals 15 residues. Germline V gene lookup returns CDR1 MNHEY and CDR2 SVGAGI. CDR3 loop: CASSSSGTANEKLFF. For the CDR3, the DNA is TGTGCCAGCAGTTCAAGCGGGACTGCGAATGAAAAACTGTTTTTT.

The V and J genes are TRBV5-1 and TRBJ2-1; TRBD2 might be the D (6 bases). Trimming cost V 4 bases and J 2 bases, with 16 bases left between them. The germline CDR1 and CDR2 sequences are SGHRS and YFSETQ. The CDR3 contains 16 residues. CDR3 coding DNA: TGCGCCAGCAGCAATCAGCGGGTCCCAACCTACAATGAGCAGTTCTTC. Translating it yields CASSNQRVPTYNEQFF.

The chain joins TRBV6-1 to TRBJ2-3; D not certain. The CDR3 loop spans 15 amino acids. The V end was cut by 3 bases, the J end by 0 bases, with 10 bases between. The germline gives CDR1 MNHNS, CDR2 SASEGT. The CDR3 nucleotides are TGTGCCAGCAGTGAGGCCCCCGGAAGCACAGATACGCAGTATTTT. Translation gives CASSEAPGSTDTQYF.

This chain uses TRBV6-5 with TRBJ2-7; 8 bases align to TRBD1. The CDR3 covers 15 residues. The germline V gene has CDR1 MNHEY and CDR2 SVGAGI. Trimming at V came to 7 bases and at J to 1 base, leaving 9 bases not matched to a gene. CDR3 residues: CASTVNRGVSYEQYF. DNA of the CDR3: TGTGCCAGCACCGTAAACAGGGGGGTTTCCTACGAGCAGTACTTC.

The chain joins TRBV28 to TRBJ2-7; no firm D call. Looked up from germline, CDR1 is MDHEN and CDR2 is SYDVKM. V lost 6 bases and J 3 bases, leaving 15 bases between the germline ends. The CDR3 sequence is 14 residues long. DNA for the CDR3: TGTGCCAGCAGCTACCCCGGTTATCTCTACGAGCAGTACTTC. Encoded protein: CASSYPGYLYEQYF.

The chain employs TRBV5-5 and TRBJ2-5, with 8 bases that match TRBD2. The CDR3 is 16 residues long. Trimming took 4 bases from V and 4 from J; bases not matched to a gene: 12. CDR1 and CDR2 (germline): SGHKS, YYEKEE (reference sequence). As DNA, the CDR3 is TGTGCCAGCAGCGCCCAACTAGCGGCGAAGGGAGAGACCCAGTACTTC. Translating it yields CASSAQLAAKGETQYF. The whole variable domain, filled in from reference TRBV5-5 and TRBJ2-5, reads DAGVTQSPTHLIKTRGQQVTLRCSPISGHKSVSWYQQVLGQGPQFIFQYYEKEERGRGNFPDRFSARQFPNYSSELNVNALLLGDSALYLCASSAQLAAKGETQYFGPGTRLLVL.

This clone has only one observation. The chain joins TRBV19 to TRBJ2-5; TRBD1 aligns across 11 bases. This CDR3 contains 15 residues. Germline loops: CDR1 LNHDA, CDR2 SQIVND (reference sequence). Trimming removed 2 bases from V and 7 bases from J; junction bases left unmatched: 6. The CDR3 reads CASSISGQGARTQYF. CDR3 nucleotides: TGTGCCAGTAGTATAAGTGGACAGGGGGCGAGGACCCAGTACTTC.

The chain couples TRBV4-1 to TRBJ2-7; 11 bases are shared with TRBD1. With V trimmed by 0 bases and J by 5 bases, 3 bases remained unmatched. The CDR3 has 15 amino acids. Germline V gene data show CDR1 as MGHRA and CDR2 as YSYEKL. DNA of the CDR3: TGCGCCAGCAGCCAAGAAGGGACAGGGGGTAACGAGCAGTACTTC. Translated: CASSQEGTGGNEQYF.

This chain joins TRBV29-1 and TRBJ2-3; 8 positions match TRBD2. This CDR3 is 16 amino acids long. V shed 2 bases and J 0 bases; nucleotides not matched to a gene: 7. Per the germline V gene, CDR1 is SQVTM and CDR2 is ANQGSEA. In DNA, the CDR3 is TGCAGCGTTGAACACCGACTAGCGATTAGCACAGATACGCAGTATTTT. Translated: CSVEHRLAISTDTQYF.

This chain joins TRBV5-1 and TRBJ1-1; unclear D gene. The CDR3 extends over 16 amino acids. Germline CDR1 and CDR2: SGHRS and YFSETQ. Trimming stripped 2 bases from V and 4 bases from J, with 18 bases between. CDR3 in DNA: TGCGCCAGCAGCTTCTCCACCCTTACCGCCAGCACTGAAGCTTTCTTT. Its protein product is CASSFSTLTASTEAFF.